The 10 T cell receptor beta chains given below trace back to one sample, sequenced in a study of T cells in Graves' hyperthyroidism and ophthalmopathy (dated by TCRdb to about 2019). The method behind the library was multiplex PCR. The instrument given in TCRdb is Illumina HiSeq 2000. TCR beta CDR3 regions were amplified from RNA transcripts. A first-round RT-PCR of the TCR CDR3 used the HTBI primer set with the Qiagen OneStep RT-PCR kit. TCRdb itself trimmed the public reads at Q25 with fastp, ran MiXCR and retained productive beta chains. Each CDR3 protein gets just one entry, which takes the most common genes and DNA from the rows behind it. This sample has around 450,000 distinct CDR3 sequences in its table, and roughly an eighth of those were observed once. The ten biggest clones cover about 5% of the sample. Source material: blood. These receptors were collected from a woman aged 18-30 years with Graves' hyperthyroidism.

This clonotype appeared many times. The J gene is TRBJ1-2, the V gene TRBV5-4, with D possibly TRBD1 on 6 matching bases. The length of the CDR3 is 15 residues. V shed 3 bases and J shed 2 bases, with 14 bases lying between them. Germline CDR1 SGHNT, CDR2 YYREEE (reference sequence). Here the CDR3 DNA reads TGTGCCAGCAGCTGGTCGGGGGCTGGGAACTATGGCTACACCTTC. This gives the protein CASSWSGAGNYGYTF.

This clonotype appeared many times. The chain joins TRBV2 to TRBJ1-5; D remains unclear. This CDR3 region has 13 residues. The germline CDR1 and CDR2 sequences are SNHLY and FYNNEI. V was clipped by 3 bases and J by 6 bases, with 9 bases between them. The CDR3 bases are TGTGCCAGCAGTGAGGAAGGTGCTCAGCCCCAGCATTTT. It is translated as CASSEEGAQPQHF.

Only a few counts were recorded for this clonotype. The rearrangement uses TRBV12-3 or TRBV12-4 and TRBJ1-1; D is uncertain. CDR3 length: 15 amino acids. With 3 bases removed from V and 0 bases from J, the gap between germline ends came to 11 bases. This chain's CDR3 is CASSFVFQVNTEAFF. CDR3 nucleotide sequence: TGTGCCAGCAGTTTCGTCTTCCAGGTGAACACTGAAGCTTTCTTT.

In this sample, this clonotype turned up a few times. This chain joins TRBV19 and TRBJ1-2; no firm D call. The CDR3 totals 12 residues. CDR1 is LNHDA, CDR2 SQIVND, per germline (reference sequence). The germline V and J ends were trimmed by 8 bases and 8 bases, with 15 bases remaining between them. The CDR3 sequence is CASQDWQRGYTF. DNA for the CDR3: TGTGCCAGTCAAGATTGGCAGCGCGGCTACACCTTC.

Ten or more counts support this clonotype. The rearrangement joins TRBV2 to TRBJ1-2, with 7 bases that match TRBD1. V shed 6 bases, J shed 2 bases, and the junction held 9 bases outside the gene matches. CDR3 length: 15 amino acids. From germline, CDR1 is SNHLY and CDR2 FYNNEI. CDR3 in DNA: TGTGCCAGCAGGGTAAACAGGGGATGGAACTATGGCTACACCTTC. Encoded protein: CASRVNRGWNYGYTF.

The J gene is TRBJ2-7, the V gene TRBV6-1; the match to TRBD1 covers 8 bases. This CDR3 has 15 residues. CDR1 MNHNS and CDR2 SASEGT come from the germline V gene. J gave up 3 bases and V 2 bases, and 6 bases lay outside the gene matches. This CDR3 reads CASSELGQGGYEQYF. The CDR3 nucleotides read TGTGCCAGCAGTGAACTTGGACAGGGCGGCTACGAGCAGTACTTC.

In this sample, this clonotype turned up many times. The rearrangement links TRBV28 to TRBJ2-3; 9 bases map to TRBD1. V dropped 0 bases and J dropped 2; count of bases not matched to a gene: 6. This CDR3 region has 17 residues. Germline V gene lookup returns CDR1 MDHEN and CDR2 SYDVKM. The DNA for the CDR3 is TGTGCCAGCAGTTTATGGGTAGGACAGGGGCTCACAGATACGCAGTATTTT. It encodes CASSLWVGQGLTDTQYF.

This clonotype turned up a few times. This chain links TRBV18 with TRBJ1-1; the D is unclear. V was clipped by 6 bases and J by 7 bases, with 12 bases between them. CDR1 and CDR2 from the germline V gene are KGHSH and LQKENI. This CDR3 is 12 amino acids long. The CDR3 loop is CASSSRAVEAFF. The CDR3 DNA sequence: TGTGCCAGCTCCTCCCGGGCAGTTGAAGCTTTCTTT.

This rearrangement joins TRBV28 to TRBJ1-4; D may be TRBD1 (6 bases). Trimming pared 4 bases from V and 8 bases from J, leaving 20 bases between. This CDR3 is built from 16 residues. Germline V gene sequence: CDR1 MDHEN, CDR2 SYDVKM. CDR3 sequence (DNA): TGTGCCAGCAGTTCCTCCGGGACAAATGATCAAGAAAAACTGTTTTTT. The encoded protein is CASSSSGTNDQEKLFF.

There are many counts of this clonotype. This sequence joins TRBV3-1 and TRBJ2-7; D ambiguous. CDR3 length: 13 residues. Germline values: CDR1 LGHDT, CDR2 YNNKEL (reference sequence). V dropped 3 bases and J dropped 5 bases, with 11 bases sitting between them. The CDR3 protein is CASSQSLANEQYF. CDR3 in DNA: TGTGCCAGCAGCCAGTCATTGGCGAACGAGCAGTACTTC.